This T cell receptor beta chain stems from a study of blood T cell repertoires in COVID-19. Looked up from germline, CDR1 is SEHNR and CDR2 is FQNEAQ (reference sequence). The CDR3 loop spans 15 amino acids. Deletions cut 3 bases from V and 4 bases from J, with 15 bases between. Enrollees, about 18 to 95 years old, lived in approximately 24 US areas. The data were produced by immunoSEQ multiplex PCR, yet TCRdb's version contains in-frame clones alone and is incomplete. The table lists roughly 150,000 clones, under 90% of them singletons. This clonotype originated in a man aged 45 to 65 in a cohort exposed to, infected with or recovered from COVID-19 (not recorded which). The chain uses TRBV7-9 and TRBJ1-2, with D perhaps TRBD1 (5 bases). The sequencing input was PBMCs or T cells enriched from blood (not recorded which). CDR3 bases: TGTGCCAGCAGCTTGGCAGGGCAACTAAGCTATGGCTACACCTTC. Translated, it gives CASSLAGQLSYGYTF.